Below, 29 T cell receptor beta chains from the same sample are listed, as sequenced in a study of blood T cells in healthy people across ages. PCR was performed a second time for 7 to 11 cycles using a sample-barcoded 5' primer and a J-beta primer mix. TCRdb analysed the 5' RACE reads with MiXCR anew, one entry per CDR3 protein. Of some 890,000 distinct CDR3 sequences detected, about 28% appear once; the ten largest clones hold 10%. This sample was shared with a second study, whose subject was T cells of mothers and their children.

Sequenced sample: blood. Source of these receptors: a woman aged 40 to 55 in good health.

This clonotype was detected only a few times. V gene TRBV9 combines with J gene TRBJ1-2; D might be TRBD1 (5 bases). V was cut by 2 bases and J by 4 bases, with 15 bases left in between. Germline V gives CDR1 SGDLS, CDR2 YYNGEE. The CDR3 is made up of 15 amino acids. Here the CDR3 DNA reads TGTGCCAGCAGCGTCGGCTCAGGGTCGGCCTATGGCTACACCTTC. This sequence encodes CASSVGSGSAYGYTF. The full variable domain, in which reference TRBV9 and TRBJ1-2 provide the parts outside the CDR3, is DSGVTQTPKHLITATGQRVTLRCSPRSGDLSVYWYQQSLDQGLQFLIQYYNGEERAKGNILERFSAQQFPDLHSELNLSSLELGDSALYFCASSVGSGSAYGYTFGSGTRLTVV.

V usage is TRBV5-1 and J usage is TRBJ1-1; 9 bases are shared with TRBD1. The length of the CDR3 is 15 residues. In germline, CDR1 is SGHRS, CDR2 YFSETQ. The V segment lost 3 bases and the J segment 4 bases; nucleotides outside the gene matches: 7. This chain's CDR3 is CASSSPGQGITEAFF. The CDR3 DNA sequence: TGCGCCAGCAGCTCGCCGGGACAGGGAATCACTGAAGCTTTCTTT.

This clonotype was seen a handful of times. The genes are TRBV12-3 or TRBV12-4 and TRBJ1-6; 7 bases map to TRBD1. CDR3 length equals 15 residues. V lost 7 bases and J lost 5; bases outside the gene matches: 8. The CDR3 nucleotides are TGTGCCAGCAATGCTCGACAGGGTAATAATTCACCCCTCCACTTT. Translation: CASNARQGNNSPLHF.

Comments on this clonotype: This may come from a read error, since a much larger clone is one base off. This rearrangement joins TRBV7-9 to TRBJ1-1; 8 nucleotides match TRBD1. This CDR3 comprises 12 residues. The junction had 8 bases not matched to a gene; V was cut back by 8 bases and J by 9 bases. The germline gives CDR1 SEHNR, CDR2 FQNEAQ (reference sequence). The CDR3 protein is CASGTPGGQAFF. The DNA of the CDR3 is TGTGCCAGCGGCACTCCAGGGGGCCAAGCTTTCTTT.

The V call is TRBV27, the J call TRBJ2-5; 9 bases align to TRBD1. This CDR3 has 18 residues. Germline V gene sequence: CDR1 MNHEY, CDR2 SMNVEV (reference sequence). V dropped 3 bases and J dropped 11; count of bases not matched to a gene: 22. CDR3 residues: CASSFRALGQGNSWEQYF. The CDR3 DNA reads as TGTGCCAGCAGTTTCCGAGCCTTAGGACAGGGGAATAGTTGGGAGCAGTACTTC.

The table lists this clonotype with a few counts. J is TRBJ1-5 and V is TRBV18; D is undetermined. CDR1 and CDR2 (germline): KGHSH, LQKENI. The CDR3 runs 16 residues. V was cut by 2 bases and J by 0 bases, with 11 bases left in between. The CDR3 coding sequence is TGTGCCAGCTCACCAAGCGTCAGTAATAGCAATCAGCCCCAGCATTTT. It translates to CASSPSVSNSNQPQHF.

This clonotype was counted at least ten times. The chain couples TRBV6-2 or TRBV6-3 to TRBJ2-5; D is unresolved. The CDR3 is 14 residues long. CDR1 is MNHEY, CDR2 SVGEGT, per germline. V was clipped by 7 bases and J by 5 bases, with 17 bases between them. Here the CDR3 reads CASTTRVGGETQYF. The DNA of the CDR3 is TGTGCCAGCACCACACGAGTCGGTGGGGAGACCCAGTACTTC.

This chain links TRBV5-1 with TRBJ1-1, with D possibly TRBD1 on 6 matching bases. Germline V CDR1 and CDR2: SGHRS, YFSETQ. Trimming took off 4 bases at V and 1 base at J, with 11 bases between the two ends. There are 14 residues in the CDR3. CDR3 DNA: TGCGCCAGCAGCACGGACAGCTGGAACACTGAAGCTTTCTTT. It yields the protein CASSTDSWNTEAFF.

In this sample, this clonotype turned up a few times. The V gene is TRBV5-6, the J gene TRBJ1-2; D uncertain. Trimming stripped 4 bases from V and 4 bases from J, with 14 bases between. The CDR3 covers 14 residues. Germline loops: CDR1 SGHDT, CDR2 YYEEEE. CDR3 sequence (DNA): TGTGCCAGCAGCCCAGTCGAAAGGGCCTATGGCTACACCTTC. Translating gives CASSPVERAYGYTF.

This clonotype was counted between two and nine times. This sequence joins TRBV5-1 and TRBJ2-7; no definite D call. With 4 bases removed from V and 6 bases from J, the gap between germline ends came to 11 bases. Germline V lookup: CDR1 SGHRS, CDR2 YFSETQ. This CDR3 has 12 residues. CDR3 DNA sequence: TGCGCCAGCAGCCCCGTGGGCTGCGAGCAGTACTTC. Encoded protein: CASSPVGCEQYF.

This chain uses TRBV5-6 with TRBJ2-7, with D tentatively TRBD1 (6 bases). The CDR3 runs 14 residues. Germline V gene data show CDR1 as SGHDT and CDR2 as YYEEEE. Trimming stripped 0 bases from V and 7 bases from J, with 14 bases between. This CDR3 reads CASSLAQDSDEQYF. CDR3 bases: TGTGCCAGCAGCTTGGCGCAGGACAGCGATGAGCAGTACTTC. Filled out from reference TRBV5-6 and TRBJ2-7, the complete variable domain reads DAGVTQSPTHLIKTRGQQVTLRCSPKSGHDTVSWYQQALGQGPQFIFQYYEEEERQRGNFPDRFSGHQFPNYSSELNVNALLLGDSALYLCASSLAQDSDEQYFGPGTRLTVT.

In this sample, this clonotype turned up many times. The genes are TRBV7-6 and TRBJ1-2; perhaps TRBD1 as D (5 bases). Trimming left V 5 bases short and J 4 bases short, with 17 bases between. Germline assignment: CDR1 SGHVS and CDR2 FNYEAQ. This CDR3 region has 15 residues. CDR3 DNA: TGTGCCAGCAGCAAAGTTGGGGGAGCGGGCTATGGCTACACCTTC. This codes for CASSKVGGAGYGYTF.

In its sample, this clonotype was seen a few times. This sequence joins TRBV5-1 and TRBJ1-1; 8 bases line up with TRBD1. The V and J ends lost 3 bases and 5 bases, in that order; junction bases with no gene match: 3. Germline V gives CDR1 SGHRS, CDR2 YFSETQ. There are 13 residues in the CDR3. The CDR3 DNA is TGCGCCAGCAGCTACAGGGGGGGGACTGAAGCTTTCTTT. Residues: CASSYRGGTEAFF. Variable domain in full (rest from reference TRBV5-1 and TRBJ1-1): KAGVTQTPRYLIKTRGQQVTLSCSPISGHRSVSWYQQTPGQGLQFLFEYFSETQRNKGNFPGRFSGRQFSNSRSEMNVSTLELGDSALYLCASSYRGGTEAFFGQGTRLTVV.

This clonotype showed up just once. This may come from a read error, since a much larger clone is one base off. V is TRBV12-3 or TRBV12-4 and J is TRBJ2-7; 11 positions agree with TRBD2. The length of the CDR3 is 15 residues. Trimming at V came to 7 bases and at J to 2 bases, leaving 7 bases not matched to a gene. The CDR3 sequence is CASTNSGGAAYEQYF. CDR3 DNA sequence: TGTGCCAGCACCAATAGCGGGGGGGCAGCCTACGAGCAGTACTTC.

This clonotype was observed a single time. The gene calls are TRBV19 and TRBJ2-5; D is unresolved. This CDR3 is built from 13 residues. The V and J ends lost 5 bases and 11 bases respectively, with 18 bases between them. Germline lookup yields CDR1 LNHDA and CDR2 SQIVND (reference sequence). Here the CDR3 reads CASSPSPYNEQYF. For the CDR3, the DNA is TGTGCCAGTAGTCCAAGTCCCTACAATGAGCAGTACTTC.

This clonotype was seen once. A single base separates this from a much larger clone, so it may be a read error. The chain links TRBV11-3 to TRBJ2-1; 7 bases align to TRBD1. CDR1 and CDR2 (germline): SGHNT, YENEEA. The CDR3 length is 16 residues. The CDR3 here is CAGSLDGRGGNNEQFF. Written as DNA, the CDR3 is TGTGCCGGCAGCTTAGATGGGCGAGGGGGCAACAATGAGCAGTTCTTC.

About this clonotype itself: This may be a read error: a much more frequent sequence differs by one nucleotide. The genes are TRBV20-1 and TRBJ2-1, with TRBD2 as a possible D gene (7 bases). The CDR3 is 17 residues long. The V end lost 6 bases, the J end lost 0 bases, and 21 bases lay between the germline ends. CDR1 and CDR2 (germline): DFQATT, SNEGSKA (reference sequence). In nucleotides, the CDR3 is TGCAGTGCCATTGACACCGGGGGGACATGCTCCTACAATGAGCAGTTCTTC. Amino acids: CSAIDTGGTCSYNEQFF.

This chain connects TRBV5-1 to TRBJ2-5; 14 positions match TRBD2. The CDR3 is 18 residues long. The J segment lost 4 bases and the V segment lost 4 bases, leaving 12 bases of the junction unmatched. Looked up from germline, CDR1 is SGHRS and CDR2 is YFSETQ. The CDR3 nucleotides are TGCGCCAGCAGCCCCGGACTAGCGGGGGGCCAGACACCAGAGACCCAGTACTTC. This gives the protein CASSPGLAGGQTPETQYF.

This clonotype was seen ten or more times. V gene TRBV11-2 combines with J gene TRBJ2-3; 9 positions match TRBD2. J gave up 2 bases and V 1 base, and 4 bases lay outside the gene matches. Germline V gene sequence: CDR1 SGHAT, CDR2 FQNNGV. The CDR3 has 16 residues. CDR3 nucleotide sequence: TGTGCCAGCAGCTTAGGGGTAGCGGGGGTCACAGATACGCAGTATTTT. This codes for CASSLGVAGVTDTQYF. The entire variable domain, with the rest obtained from reference TRBV11-2 and TRBJ2-3, is as follows: EAGVAQSPRYKIIEKRQSVAFWCNPISGHATLYWYQQILGQGPKLLIQFQNNGVVDDSQLPKDRFSAERLKGVDSTLKIQPAKLEDSAVYLCASSLGVAGVTDTQYFGPGTRLTVL.

Written as DNA, the CDR3 is TGTGCCAGCAGTTTATCGTCAGGTGAAGCTTTCTTT. Its protein product is CASSLSSGEAFF. This rearrangement joins TRBV28 to TRBJ1-1, with D hard to call. The germline V and J ends were trimmed by 1 base and 7 bases, with 7 bases remaining between them. CDR1 and CDR2 from the germline V gene are MDHEN and SYDVKM. The CDR3 consists of 12 residues.

There are a few counts of this clonotype. The chain joins TRBV2 to TRBJ2-1; 7 bases align to TRBD2. V shed 5 bases, J shed 6 bases, and the junction held 10 bases outside the gene matches. The CDR3 spans 15 residues. Per germline, CDR1 SNHLY and CDR2 FYNNEI. The chain's CDR3 is CASSLLAVGTNEQFF. As DNA, the CDR3 is TGTGCCAGCAGTCTTCTAGCGGTTGGAACCAATGAGCAGTTCTTC. Supplemented by reference TRBV2 and TRBJ2-1, the full variable domain reads EPEVTQTPSHQVTQMGQEVILRCVPISNHLYFYWYRQILGQKVEFLVSFYNNEISEKSEIFDDQFSVERPDGSNFTLKIRSTKLEDSAMYFCASSLLAVGTNEQFFGPGTRLTVL.

At least ten counts were recorded for this clonotype. This chain connects TRBV11-3 to TRBJ2-3; D remains unclear. The CDR3 is 16 amino acids. V was clipped by 6 bases and J by 0 bases, with 16 bases between them. The germline gives CDR1 SGHNT, CDR2 YENEEA. The CDR3 spells CASSPSGQLSTDTQYF. CDR3 sequence (DNA): TGTGCCAGCAGTCCTTCGGGCCAGCTTAGCACAGATACGCAGTATTTT.

V is TRBV20-1 and J is TRBJ2-7; possibly TRBD2 for D (6 bases). The J call may be in error: the DNA end matches TRBJ2-5 better. Germline loops: CDR1 DFQATT, CDR2 SNEGSKA (reference sequence). CDR3 length equals 13 residues. DNA for the CDR3: TGCAGTGCTGTAACGGGAGAAATGAAGACCCAGTACTTC. Translation gives CSAVTGEMKTQYF.

This clonotype was counted many times. The rearrangement uses TRBV6-1 and TRBJ2-5; D is unclear. Looked up from germline, CDR1 is MNHNS and CDR2 is SASEGT. The length of the CDR3 is 13 residues. V gave up 5 bases and J gave up 9 bases, with 16 bases separating them. The CDR3 DNA follows: TGTGCCAGCAGTTTACGGACCGCTGGGGCCCAGTACTTC. Its translation is CASSLRTAGAQYF.

The rearrangement links TRBV25-1 to TRBJ2-1, with D unresolved. This CDR3 is 18 amino acids long. The V gene's germline CDR1 is MGHDK and CDR2 SYGVNS. With 1 base removed from V and 0 bases from J, the gap between germline ends came to 16 bases. CDR3 coding DNA: TGTGCCAGCAGTGAATCCCCAGATCCCCCGAGCTCCTACAATGAGCAGTTCTTC. This encodes CASSESPDPPSSYNEQFF.

Only a few counts were recorded for this clonotype. The chain uses TRBV9 and TRBJ2-5, with D hard to call. Trimming took 3 bases from V and 5 from J, leaving 11 bases between them. CDR1 and CDR2 from the germline V gene are SGDLS and YYNGEE. The CDR3 contains 13 residues. The CDR3 DNA follows: TGTGCCAGCAGCGCCGGGTTCGTGGAGACCCAGTACTTC. Its translation: CASSAGFVETQYF.

In this sample, this clonotype turned up a few times. The chain uses TRBV7-9 and TRBJ2-2; D is ambiguous. Looked up from germline, CDR1 is SEHNR and CDR2 is FQNEAQ (reference sequence). With 4 bases removed from V and 4 bases from J, the gap between germline ends came to 4 bases. The CDR3 is 12 amino acids. This CDR3 reads CASSSPTGELFF. The CDR3 nucleotides are TGTGCCAGCAGCTCCCCCACCGGGGAGCTGTTTTTT.

This sequence joins TRBV6-6 and TRBJ2-3, with D unclear. Trimming shortened V by 7 bases and J by 2 bases, and 10 bases separated the two germline ends. This CDR3 region has 13 residues. Germline CDR1 is MNHNY and CDR2 is SVGAGI (reference sequence). In DNA form, the CDR3 reads TGTGCCAGCACGGCGACCCCCACAGATACGCAGTATTTT. Translation gives CASTATPTDTQYF.

About this clonotype: Being one base from a much bigger clone, this may be a read error. The CDR3 DNA reads TGCGCCAGCAGCCAGGTCTCAGGGGGCAACGCTAACTATGGCTGCACCTTC. Protein product: CASSQVSGGNANYGCTF. V usage is TRBV4-1 and J usage is TRBJ1-2; 8 bases are a match to TRBD1. CDR3 length equals 17 residues. Germline V gene lookup returns CDR1 MGHRA and CDR2 YSYEKL.